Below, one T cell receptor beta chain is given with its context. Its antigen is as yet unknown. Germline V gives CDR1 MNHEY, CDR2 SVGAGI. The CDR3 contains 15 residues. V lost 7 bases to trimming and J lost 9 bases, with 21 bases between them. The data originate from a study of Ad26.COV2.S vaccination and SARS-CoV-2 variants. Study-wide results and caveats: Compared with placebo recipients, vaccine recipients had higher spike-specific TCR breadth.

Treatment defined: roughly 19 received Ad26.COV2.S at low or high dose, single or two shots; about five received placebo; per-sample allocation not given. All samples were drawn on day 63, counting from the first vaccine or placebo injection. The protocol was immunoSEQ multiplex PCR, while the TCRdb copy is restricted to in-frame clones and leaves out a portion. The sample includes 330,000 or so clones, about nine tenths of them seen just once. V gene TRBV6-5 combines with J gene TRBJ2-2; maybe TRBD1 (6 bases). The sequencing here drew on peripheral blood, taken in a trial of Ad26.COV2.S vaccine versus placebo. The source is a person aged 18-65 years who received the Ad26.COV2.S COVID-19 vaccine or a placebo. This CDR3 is CASTRSVTGLRELFF. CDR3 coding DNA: TGTGCCAGCACCCGAAGCGTGACAGGCCTGCGGGAGCTGTTTTTT.